The rows below give T cell receptor beta chains drawn from one sample of a study of control samples from healthy donors and cancer patients. Sequencing was performed with immunoSEQ multiplex PCR; in TCRdb, only in-frame clones are kept and a portion is missing. The repertoire holds 200,000 to 250,000 clones, over 90% seen once, with about 1.4% in the top ten. The sequenced sample was blood. All receptors derive from a man between 45 and 60 years old in good health. CDR3s include the opening cysteine and the closing phenylalanine or tryptophan. D genes are given only for firm matches. Some rows have no size entry. The others give once, few or many, or a class for an expanded clone.

V gene	J gene	D gene	clone size	CDR3 length	CDR3 DNA	CDR3 protein
TRBV5-1	TRBJ2-5	-	-	12	TGCGCCAGCAGCTCCAGCCAAGAGACCCAGTACTTC	CASSSSQETQYF
TRBV7-8	TRBJ2-1	TRBD2	-	17	TGTGCCAGCAGCTTAGGGCTAGCGGGGGATAACTACAATGAGCAGTTCTTC	CASSLGLAGDNYNEQFF
TRBV28	TRBJ1-2	TRBD1	-	12	TGTGCCAGCGAAGGGGGCGACTATGGCTACACCTTC	CASEGGDYGYTF
TRBV30	TRBJ1-6	-	-	14	TGTGCCTGGAGTCAGGGGATCCCCGGTTCACCCCTCCACTTT	CAWSQGIPGSPLHF
TRBV6-5	TRBJ1-2	-	-	13	TGTGCCAGCATAATCGCAGGAGTCCTTGGCTACACCTTC	CASIIAGVLGYTF
TRBV5-4	TRBJ2-2	-	-	12	TGTGCCAGCACCAGGAACACCGGGGAGCTGTTTTTT	CASTRNTGELFF
TRBV6-1	TRBJ1-4	TRBD1	-	12	TGTGCCAGCAGTGAACAGGGGGGAAAACTGTTTTTT	CASSEQGGKLFF
TRBV12-3/TRBV12-4	TRBJ1-2	-	-	12	TGTGCCAGCAGTTCGGAAGACTATGGCTACACCTTC	CASSSEDYGYTF
TRBV10-1	TRBJ1-1	-	-	15	TGCGCCAGCAGTGAGTCGAATAACTGGAACACTGAAGCTTTCTTT	CASSESNNWNTEAFF
TRBV4-3	TRBJ2-1	TRBD2	-	16	TGCGCCAGCAGCCAAGAGGGACTAGCGGACTACAATGAGCAGTTCTTC	CASSQEGLADYNEQFF
TRBV16	TRBJ1-2	TRBD1	-	16	TGTGCCAGCAGCCAGGAGGGGGCGAGGGGCGGTCGTGGCTACACCTTC	CASSQEGARGGRGYTF
TRBV7-8	TRBJ2-5	-	-	12	TGTGCCAGCAGCTTAAGTGGAAGGACCCAGTACTTC	CASSLSGRTQYF
TRBV5-6	TRBJ2-2	-	-	14	TGTGCCAGCAAGGAGGGGGGAGGGACCGGGGAGCTGTTTTTT	CASKEGGGTGELFF
TRBV6-5	TRBJ1-1	-	-	12	TGTGCCAGCAGTTACGGCGGGACTGAAGCTTTCTTT	CASSYGGTEAFF
TRBV10-3	TRBJ2-2	TRBD2	-	15	TGTGCCATCAGTGGTGCGGGGGGGAACACCGGGGAGCTGTTTTTT	CAISGAGGNTGELFF
TRBV19	TRBJ1-5	-	-	15	TGTGCCAGTAGTATAGTAGCCACCCGGGGTGAGCCCCAGCATTTT	CASSIVATRGEPQHF
TRBV29-1	TRBJ1-3	-	few	11	TGCAGCGTTGAGGCTGGAAACACCATATATTTT	CSVEAGNTIYF
TRBV12-2	TRBJ2-1	-	once	16	TGTGCAAGTCGCAACGGACTAGCGGGGGCGTACAATGAGCAGTTCTTC	CASRNGLAGAYNEQFF
TRBV3-1/TRBV3-2	TRBJ2-3	TRBD1	-	13	TGTGCCAGCAGCCGGGGACAGCCAGATACGCAGTATTTT	CASSRGQPDTQYF
TRBV6-2/TRBV6-3	TRBJ1-1	-	-	15	TGTGCCAGCAGTTGGGGAACGGGAGGGGGCACTGAAGCTTTCTTT	CASSWGTGGGTEAFF
TRBV19	TRBJ1-1	-	-	13	TGTGCCAGTAGTATTCTGGGGTACACTGAAGCTTTCTTT	CASSILGYTEAFF
TRBV3-1/TRBV3-2	TRBJ1-1	TRBD1	-	16	TGTGCCAGCAGCCAAGAGGGCGGGACAGGGGGTACTGAAGCTTTCTTT	CASSQEGGTGGTEAFF
TRBV6-6	TRBJ1-4	-	-	12	TGTGCCAGCAGTTCGGGTCGCGCCCAGCCGGTTTTT	CASSSGRAQPVF
TRBV4-1	TRBJ1-6	-	-	17	TGCGCCAGCAGCCAAGGTGTTGGCACAGGAATGAGTTCACCCCTCCACTTT	CASSQGVGTGMSSPLHF
TRBV5-6	TRBJ1-2	-	-	14	TGTGCCAGCAGCTTGGGGGACGGTGTCTATGGCTACACCTTC	CASSLGDGVYGYTF
TRBV9	TRBJ1-1	TRBD1	-	16	TGTGCCAGCAGCGTAGACCCGGGACAGCGAAACACTGAAGCTTTCTTT	CASSVDPGQRNTEAFF
TRBV7-2	TRBJ1-1	TRBD1	-	16	TGTGCCAGCAGCTACCGGGACAGGGTCGCCGAAACTGAAGCTTTCTTT	CASSYRDRVAETEAFF
TRBV5-1	TRBJ1-6	TRBD1	-	17	TGCGCCAGCAGCTTAGGACAGGGGCAAACCAATAATTCACCCCTCCACTTT	CASSLGQGQTNNSPLHF
TRBV5-4	TRBJ2-5	TRBD2	-	15	TGTGCCAGCAGCTTGGAAGGACTAGTAGAAGAGACCCAGTACTTC	CASSLEGLVEETQYF
TRBV6-1	TRBJ2-4	-	-	13	TGTGCCAGCAGTGAAGTCAGGGGTCTTATTCAGTACTTC	CASSEVRGLIQYF
TRBV6-6	TRBJ2-3	-	-	12	TGTGCCAGCAGTTACTTGACAGATACGCAGTATTTT	CASSYLTDTQYF
TRBV19	TRBJ2-5	-	-	13	TGTGCCAGTAGTCCGACGGGCTTAGAGACCCAGTACTTC	CASSPTGLETQYF
TRBV2	TRBJ2-2	-	-	15	TGTGCCAGCAGGCCCCGATCAGTCAACACCGGGGAGCTGTTTTTT	CASRPRSVNTGELFF
TRBV6-5	TRBJ2-7	-	-	12	TGTGCCAGCAGTTACAACGGCTACGAGCAGTACTTC	CASSYNGYEQYF
TRBV3-1/TRBV3-2	TRBJ1-5	-	once	16	TGTGCCAGCAGCCAAGATGTCCCGACAACTAAGCAGCCCCAGCATTTT	CASSQDVPTTKQPQHF
TRBV4-3	TRBJ1-1	-	-	14	TGCGCCAGCAGCCAAGATTTGAGGGGCACTGAAGCTTTCTTT	CASSQDLRGTEAFF
TRBV5-5	TRBJ2-5	TRBD1	few	16	TGTGCCAGCAGCGGGTGGACAGGGAAAGGCCAAGAGACCCAGTACTTC	CASSGWTGKGQETQYF
TRBV29-1	TRBJ1-1	-	-	13	TGCAGCGTTGAAGAGAATAGGGACACTGAAGCTTTCTTT	CSVEENRDTEAFF
TRBV5-4	TRBJ2-3	-	-	14	TGTGCCAGCAGCTCGGGCGATCGGGCAGATACGCAGTATTTT	CASSSGDRADTQYF
TRBV5-1	TRBJ1-1	-	few	14	TGCGCCAGCAGCTTGGGCTCTGGGAGGAGTGAAGCTTTCTTT	CASSLGSGRSEAFF
TRBV30	TRBJ1-1	-	-	11	TGTGCCTGGGGGACCGCCCGTGGAGCTTTCTTT	CAWGTARGAFF
TRBV20-1	TRBJ2-3	TRBD2	-	14	TGCAGTGCTAGTGTCGCTAGCGGGGCGGATACGCAGTATTTT	CSASVASGADTQYF
TRBV6-1	TRBJ1-5	-	-	17	TGTGCCAGCAGTGAACCCCTGGGGGGGAATAGCAATCAGCCCCAGCATTTT	CASSEPLGGNSNQPQHF
TRBV19	TRBJ1-4	-	-	14	TGTGCCAGTACCGCGGGGGGCCTAGGAGAAAAACTGTTTTTT	CASTAGGLGEKLFF
TRBV15	TRBJ2-3	-	once	12	TGTGCCACCAGCAGAGAGGCGGATACGCAGTATTTT	CATSREADTQYF
TRBV7-9	TRBJ1-5	-	-	16	TGTGCCAGCAGCTTAGGTCGGGGAACCGTCAATCAGCCCCAGCATTTT	CASSLGRGTVNQPQHF
TRBV25-1	TRBJ1-1	-	-	15	TGTGCCAGCAGTGAAGCGCCAGGGTGGAGCACTGAAGCTTTCTTT	CASSEAPGWSTEAFF
TRBV2	TRBJ1-5	-	-	14	TGTGCCAGCACTAAGGACAACTCGAATCAGCCCCAGCATTTT	CASTKDNSNQPQHF
TRBV5-1	TRBJ1-1	TRBD1	-	18	TGCGCCAGCCGGACCGGGACAGGGAATTTCGGCGTATACTCTGAAGCTTTCTTT	CASRTGTGNFGVYSEAFF
TRBV3-1/TRBV3-2	TRBJ1-1	-	-	11	TGTGCCAGCAGCCAGGGGGGTGAAGCTTTCTTT	CASSQGGEAFF
TRBV5-1	TRBJ1-6	-	-	14	TGCGCCAGCACCCGCCTGAGAGGGGAATCACCCCTCCACTTT	CASTRLRGESPLHF
TRBV2	TRBJ2-2	TRBD1	once	15	TGTGCCAGCCTGCCGGACAGGGTGGGCACCGGGGAGCTGTTTTTT	CASLPDRVGTGELFF